This passage covers 18 T cell receptor beta chains from one sample sequenced in a study of CD4 T cells in relation to SARS-CoV-2 and coronaviruses. TCRdb keeps only in-frame clones here, not all; method: immunoSEQ multiplex PCR. The sample includes approximately 41,000 clones, around four fifths seen only once; the top ten take roughly 21%. Antigens of these TCRs are unknown. The sample taken for sequencing was memory CD4+ T cells from PBMCs, cultured in vitro. These receptors originate from an adult with COVID-19.

The chain carries TRBV2 and TRBJ1-2; D is perhaps TRBD1 (5 bases). The CDR3 consists of 15 residues. Germline CDR1 SNHLY, CDR2 FYNNEI. V lost 3 bases to trimming and J lost 3 bases, with 14 bases between them. CDR3 in amino acids: CASSDGTAIYYGYTF. CDR3 DNA: TGTGCCAGCAGTGACGGGACGGCGATCTACTATGGCTACACCTTC.

This clone was found a few times. The chain employs TRBV27 and TRBJ2-7; possibly TRBD1 or TRBD2 for D (5 bases each). The CDR3 is made up of 14 amino acids. V lost 2 bases and J lost 4, with 12 bases in between. In germline, CDR1 is MNHEY, CDR2 SMNVEV (reference sequence). As DNA, the CDR3 is TGTGCCAGCAGTTTAAGTACTGGGGGTTACGAGCAGTACTTC. This encodes CASSLSTGGYEQYF.

This sequence joins TRBV5-1 and TRBJ2-5; the D gene is possibly TRBD1 (6 bases). CDR1 SGHRS and CDR2 YFSETQ come from the germline V gene. The CDR3 loop spans 13 amino acids. Trimming shortened V by 4 bases and J by 3 bases, and 10 bases separated the two germline ends. For the CDR3, the DNA is TGCGCCAGCAGCCCCAGACAGGAAGAGACCCAGTACTTC. Translation: CASSPRQEETQYF.

The V gene is TRBV19, the J gene TRBJ1-2; D call uncertain. The CDR3 is 14 residues long. Germline-derived CDR1 and CDR2 are LNHDA and SQIVND (reference sequence). Trimming pared 5 bases from V and 4 bases from J, leaving 14 bases between. In DNA form, the CDR3 reads TGTGCCAGTAGTCTCGGGCGGAGGGTCTATGGCTACACCTTC. It encodes CASSLGRRVYGYTF.

This clone occurred once. V and J are TRBV9 and TRBJ1-2; no reliable D call. The germline V gene encodes CDR1 SGDLS and CDR2 YYNGEE. This CDR3 is built from 14 residues. V lost 0 bases, J lost 7 bases, and 13 bases lay in between. CDR3 bases: TGTGCCAGCAGCGTAGACGCCACAGCAGGTGGCTACACCTTC. It translates to CASSVDATAGGYTF.

The V gene is TRBV19, the J gene TRBJ2-7; 14 bases map to TRBD2. Germline V gives CDR1 LNHDA, CDR2 SQIVND (reference sequence). V was clipped by 6 bases and J by 4 bases; unmatched bases: 14. This CDR3 has 18 amino acids. CDR3 residues: CASRTKIGTSGSPYEQYF. DNA for the CDR3: TGTGCCAGTAGGACGAAAATTGGGACTAGCGGGAGTCCATACGAGCAGTACTTC.

The chain couples TRBV28 to TRBJ2-1; D possibly corresponds to TRBD2 (5 bases). Germline CDR1 MDHEN, CDR2 SYDVKM. The CDR3 spans 14 residues. Trimming shortened V by 5 bases and J by 6 bases, and 14 bases separated the two germline ends. In DNA form, the CDR3 reads TGTGCCAGCAGTCCCGATGGCGGGTCCAATGAGCAGTTCTTC. Its translation: CASSPDGGSNEQFF.

This chain connects TRBV19 to TRBJ2-5, with 12 bases that match TRBD1. Trimming took 6 bases from V and 5 from J; bases not matched to a gene: 4. The CDR3 covers 14 residues. Per the germline V gene, CDR1 is LNHDA and CDR2 is SQIVND (reference sequence). This CDR3 reads CASSRGQGAETQYF. In DNA, the CDR3 is TGTGCCAGTAGCCGGGGACAGGGGGCCGAGACCCAGTACTTC.

In its sample, this clone was seen a few times. The chain combines TRBV28 with TRBJ1-4; no clear D gene. This CDR3 spans 14 amino acids. The germline V gene has CDR1 MDHEN and CDR2 SYDVKM. The V end lost 6 bases, the J end lost 8 bases, and 16 bases lay between the germline ends. The CDR3 loop is CASRDPDLAEKLFF. The CDR3 DNA reads TGTGCCAGCAGGGACCCGGACCTGGCGGAAAAACTGTTTTTT.

This clone was seen a single time. The rearrangement links TRBV11-1 to TRBJ2-5, with 7 bases that match TRBD2. V was clipped by 6 bases and J by 1 base; unmatched bases: 8. This CDR3 region has 15 residues. Germline-derived CDR1 and CDR2 are SGHAT and FQDESV (reference sequence). The CDR3 DNA follows: TGTGCCAGCAGACCGAAACTAGCGTTCCAAGAGACCCAGTACTTC. Amino acids: CASRPKLAFQETQYF.

The chain employs TRBV19 and TRBJ2-3, with D unclear. Between the trimmed V and J ends, which lost 1 base and 7 bases, there was a span of 12 bases. Germline CDR1 LNHDA, CDR2 SQIVND (reference sequence). This CDR3 spans 14 amino acids. CDR3 sequence reads: CASSIGQSGNTQYF. The CDR3 coding sequence is TGTGCCAGTAGTATAGGTCAGTCTGGGAATACGCAGTATTTT.

The CDR3 DNA reads TGTGCCACCAGCGGCAACTATAATTCACCCCTCCACTTT. It translates to CATSGNYNSPLHF. The gene calls are TRBV15 and TRBJ1-6; D gene unclear. CDR3 length: 13 residues. The ends were cut back, 5 bases at V and 3 bases at J, with 5 bases in the middle. The germline V gene encodes CDR1 LNHNV and CDR2 YYDKDF (reference sequence).

V usage is TRBV20-1 and J usage is TRBJ2-1; 11 bases align to TRBD1. CDR1 is DFQATT and CDR2 is SNEGSKA in the germline V gene (reference sequence). There are 11 residues in the CDR3. The CDR3 region has the DNA TGCAGAGGGACAGGGGGCAATGAGCAGTTCTTC. Protein sequence: CRGTGGNEQFF.

The chain is built from TRBV15 and TRBJ2-7; TRBD2 matches 10 bases. V lost 3 bases, J lost 4 bases, and 6 bases stayed unmatched. CDR1 and CDR2 (germline): LNHNV, YYDKDF (reference sequence). This CDR3 spans 15 amino acids. In DNA form, the CDR3 reads TGTGCCACCAGCAGGCCAAGTAGCGGGAGGTACGAGCAGTACTTC. It specifies CATSRPSSGRYEQYF.

This chain uses TRBV5-6 with TRBJ2-2, with D perhaps being TRBD1 or TRBD2 (5 bases each). The CDR3 consists of 15 residues. Germline values: CDR1 SGHDT, CDR2 YYEEEE. Trimming shortened V by 0 bases and J by 5 bases, and 11 bases separated the two germline ends. The CDR3 here is CASSLGGSGTGELFF. CDR3 bases: TGTGCCAGCAGCTTGGGGGGGTCCGGGACCGGGGAGCTGTTTTTT. The full variable domain, its missing parts supplied by reference TRBV5-6 and TRBJ2-2, is DAGVTQSPTHLIKTRGQQVTLRCSPKSGHDTVSWYQQALGQGPQFIFQYYEEEERQRGNFPDRFSGHQFPNYSSELNVNALLLGDSALYLCASSLGGSGTGELFFGEGSRLTVL.

This chain uses TRBV24-1 with TRBJ1-2; tentative D call: TRBD1 (6 bases). V lost 7 bases, J lost 8 bases, and 25 bases lay in between. Per germline, CDR1 KGHDR and CDR2 SFDVKD. The CDR3 is made up of 16 amino acids. The CDR3 spells CATSPGAGARIRGYTF. The CDR3 DNA sequence: TGTGCCACCAGCCCGGGGGCAGGGGCGAGAATCAGAGGCTACACCTTC.

The chain is built from TRBV6-5 and TRBJ2-3, with 11 bases fitting TRBD1. Germline V gene lookup returns CDR1 MNHEY and CDR2 SVGAGI. The CDR3 consists of 14 residues. The V segment lost 10 bases and the J segment 4 bases; nucleotides outside the gene matches: 7. CDR3 nucleotide sequence: TGTGCCACCGGGGAGGGACAGGGGGCAGATACGCAGTATTTT. Protein product: CATGEGQGADTQYF.

The J gene is TRBJ2-7, the V gene TRBV28, with D maybe TRBD1 (6 bases). V was clipped by 6 bases and J by 0 bases, with 15 bases between them. CDR1 is MDHEN and CDR2 is SYDVKM in the germline V gene. The CDR3 extends over 15 amino acids. For the CDR3, the DNA is TGTGCCAGCAGGCGAACGACAGGTTCCTCCTACGAGCAGTACTTC. This sequence encodes CASRRTTGSSYEQYF.